This T cell receptor (beta chain) is from a study of blood T cell repertoires in COVID-19. This clone was seen once. TCRdb's copy holds only in-frame clones and misses some; the assay was immunoSEQ multiplex PCR. Here the sample spans about 250,000 clones, around 87% being singletons. The CDR3 has 15 amino acids. CDR1 and CDR2 from the germline V gene are MNHEY and SMNVEV (reference sequence). The V end lost 2 bases, the J end lost 5 bases, and 10 bases lay between the germline ends. This chain connects TRBV27 to TRBJ1-6; D unclear. Sequenced sample: PBMCs or T cells enriched from blood (not recorded which). The sequence was collected from a woman aged 50 to 60 who had recovered from COVID-19. CDR3 sequence: CASSLIGRNNSPLHF. In DNA, the CDR3 is TGTGCCAGCAGTTTAATCGGTCGAAATAATTCACCCCTCCACTTT.